The clone carrying this T cell receptor (beta chain) was recorded a few times. What it recognizes is unknown. After template switching added a universal primer site, the resulting cDNA carried unique molecular identifiers. TCRdb itself ran the 5' RACE reads through MiXCR, one entry per CDR3 protein. Among approximately 670,000 distinct CDR3 sequences listed, around 5.7% were seen once. The record originates from a study of identical twins. Study-wide points: Compared with unrelated sharing, twin-shared out-of-frame alpha sequences had more low-probability sequences. Models underestimated out-of-frame TCR alpha sharing in monozygotic twins.

The CDR3 loop spans 13 amino acids. Trimming took 1 base from V and 9 from J, leaving 11 bases between them. Germline-derived CDR1 and CDR2 are SGHRS and YFSETQ. The TCR originated in a man aged 18 to 30 in good health. V gene TRBV5-1 combines with J gene TRBJ2-1; D assignment may be TRBD1 or TRBD2 (5 bases each). Sequenced material: naive T cells sorted from blood. The DNA for the CDR3 is TGCGCCAGCAGCTTGTCCAGGGAGACTGAGCAGTTCTTC. Amino acid sequence: CASSLSRETEQFF.